The entry below gives a single T cell receptor (beta chain) sequence along with its context. Its antigen is still unknown. The study drew donors from healthy Caucasian individuals in Russia aged 6 to 90. In each sample, at least 6.5 million PBMCs were isolated. Extractions gave at least 5.5 micrograms of total RNA per sample. The entry originates in a study of blood T cells in healthy people across ages. Study-wide points: More naive CD4+ cells and higher diversity were found in long-lived than in aged donors.

Germline CDR1 is SGHRS and CDR2 is YFSETQ. With 5 bases clipped from V and 0 bases from J, the junction kept 12 bases outside the gene matches. The CDR3 is 17 residues long. It was with a sample-barcoded 5' primer and a J-beta primer mix that a second PCR of roughly 6 to 12 cycles was run. TCRdb re-called the 5' RACE reads with MiXCR, one entry per CDR3 protein. The repertoire holds some 1.4 million distinct CDR3 sequences, around 42% seen once, with roughly 8.2% in the top ten. Sequencing was performed on blood. V usage is TRBV5-1 and J usage is TRBJ2-3; 7 bases map to TRBD2. The receptor comes from a woman under 30 in good health. This CDR3 is CASSKGTLAASTDTQYF. CDR3 sequence (DNA): TGCGCCAGCAGTAAAGGGACTCTAGCGGCTAGCACAGATACGCAGTATTTT.